This T cell receptor (beta chain) was observed in a study of T cell responses to AZD1222 COVID-19 vaccine. The V gene lost 4 bases and the J gene lost 1 base, with 10 bases spanning the gap. From germline, CDR1 is SGHTA and CDR2 FQGTGA. The CDR3 length is 14 residues. TCRdb's copy holds only in-frame clones and misses some; the assay was immunoSEQ multiplex PCR. The table has some 130,000 clones, roughly 80% seen once. The genes are TRBV7-3 and TRBJ2-5, with D perhaps TRBD2 (5 bases). The source material was peripheral blood, sampled on day 0 of AZD1222 vaccination. The receptor was derived from an adult in good health. This chain's CDR3 is CASSYGRGQETQYF. In nucleotides, the CDR3 is TGTGCCAGCAGCTATGGACGGGGCCAAGAGACCCAGTACTTC.